This T cell receptor (beta chain) was captured in a study of T-cell memory formation after mild COVID-19. Findings and caveats of the study: Still unconfirmed is whether the second-wave clones peaking on day 37 recognized SARS-CoV-2. Several responding clones turned up in pre-infection memory, indicating that cross-reactive memory may have taken part. Contracting clones from day 15 to 85 showed balanced CD4/CD8; later expanders favored CD4+.

On this clonotype: Its antigen is undetermined.

The CDR3 is 17 residues long. V lost 0 bases and J lost 4; bases outside the gene matches: 6. CDR1 is MNHNY and CDR2 is SVGAGI in the germline V gene (reference sequence). MiXCR, run by TCRdb on the 5' RACE reads, gives a single entry per CDR3 protein. This sample has 100,000 to 150,000 distinct CDR3 sequences, with 15% to 20% found just once. This sequence joins TRBV6-6 and TRBJ2-3; TRBD2 matches at 11 bases. Source material: PBMCs or a T cell subset sorted from them (not recorded which). The receptor comes from a man between 18 and 35 years old who had mild COVID-19 (a few samples of this study predate the infection). Cell type and time point are not known. In DNA form, the CDR3 reads TGTGCCAGCAGTTACTCGCCCCTAGCGGGGGGCTCAGATACGCAGTATTTT. Its protein product is CASSYSPLAGGSDTQYF.